This record concerns one T cell receptor (beta chain) sequence. This entry is derived from a study of blood T cell repertoires in COVID-19. Study information: Some COVID-19 samples were acute and others convalescent; all came from the United States, Italy and Spain. Sample material is recorded as cDNA or gDNA derived from T cells, B-cell-depleted T cells, or PBMCs.

Original processing methods: Amplifying reference gene primers gave estimates of nucleated cell counts. Using immunoSEQ multiplex PCR, the repertoire was profiled, and TCRdb retains in-frame clones only, with some absent. V, J and clone size derive from that table, while D and trimming were established from the DNA sequence. Of some 160,000 clones listed, about four fifths are singletons. This CDR3 contains 15 residues. The V gene's germline CDR1 is MNHEY and CDR2 SVGAGI. Trimming took off 0 bases at V and 2 bases at J, with 10 bases between the two ends. The clonotype was recovered from an older woman who had recovered from COVID-19. The material sequenced was peripheral blood. The chain is built from TRBV6-5 and TRBJ1-1, with TRBD1 as a possible D gene (5 bases). CDR3 residues: CASSYSGGPNTEAFF. The CDR3 nucleotides read TGTGCCAGCAGTTACTCCGGGGGACCCAACACTGAAGCTTTCTTT.